The source of this T cell receptor (beta chain) is a study of blood T cell repertoires in COVID-19. Across the study: The analysed material was cDNA or gDNA that came from T cells, B-cell-depleted T cells, or PBMCs.

V gave up 4 bases and J gave up 6 bases; unmatched junction bases: 5. The CDR3 consists of 13 residues. Germline V lookup: CDR1 SGHNT, CDR2 YYREEE (reference sequence). The authors' processing: The assay estimated nucleated cells by amplifying reference gene primers. Assay: immunoSEQ multiplex PCR; the TCRdb copy retains only in-frame clones and omits some. From that table come the V and J calls and clone size; the DNA was used to work out D and trimming. The data contain fewer than 200,000 clones, roughly 87% of them singletons. Those enrolled, adults aged roughly 18 to 95 years, came from roughly 23 US areas.

The receptor's source is a human donor with acute COVID-19. The donor label of this sample is uncertain. The sequenced material came from PBMCs or T cells enriched from blood (not recorded which). The chain employs TRBV5-4 and TRBJ2-7; 9 bases are shared with TRBD2. DNA for the CDR3: TGTGCCAGCAGCACGCGGGGGGGCGGCGAGCAGTACTTC. Translated: CASSTRGGGEQYF. Variable domain in full (rest from reference TRBV5-4 and TRBJ2-7): ETGVTQSPTHLIKTRGQQVTLRCSSQSGHNTVSWYQQALGQGPQFIFQYYREEENGRGNFPPRFSGLQFPNYSSELNVNALELDDSALYLCASSTRGGGEQYFGPGTRLTVT.